The T cell receptor beta chain under discussion was sequenced for a study of blood T cell repertoires in COVID-19. Across the whole study: The cDNA or gDNA used as material had been derived from T cells, B-cell-depleted T cells, or PBMCs.

Original processing notes: Cell counts per sample came from amplifying reference gene primers. Data came from immunoSEQ multiplex PCR; TCRdb stores just in-frame clones and leaves some out. The DNA was the basis for D and trimming; V, J and clone size are from that table. Among around 160,000 clones listed, roughly 90% were seen once. With 2 bases removed from V and 6 bases from J, the gap between germline ends came to 10 bases. CDR3 length: 13 residues. CDR1 is MNHNS, CDR2 SASEGT, per germline. The source material was peripheral blood. The chain combines TRBV6-1 with TRBJ1-2, with a possible D match to TRBD1 (5 bases). This clonotype was obtained from a man aged 60 to 69 with active or convalescent COVID-19. The chain's CDR3 is CASSEQGMDGYTF. The CDR3 DNA is TGTGCCAGCAGTGAACAGGGTATGGATGGCTACACCTTC.